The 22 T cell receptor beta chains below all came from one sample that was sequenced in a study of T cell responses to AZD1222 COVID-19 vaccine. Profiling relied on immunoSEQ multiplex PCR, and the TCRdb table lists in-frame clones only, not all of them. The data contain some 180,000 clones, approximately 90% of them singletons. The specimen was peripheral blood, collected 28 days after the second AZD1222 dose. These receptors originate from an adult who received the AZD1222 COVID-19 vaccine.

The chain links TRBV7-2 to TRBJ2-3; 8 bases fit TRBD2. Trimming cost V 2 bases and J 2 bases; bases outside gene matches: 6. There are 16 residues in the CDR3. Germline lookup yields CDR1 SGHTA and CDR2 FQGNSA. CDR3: CASSLSGGADTDTQYF. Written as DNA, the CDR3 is TGTGCCAGCAGCTTAAGCGGGGGAGCCGACACAGATACGCAGTATTTT.

CDR3 sequence (DNA): TGTGCCAGCAGCCCTAGTCCGGGGTGGGATGGCTACACCTTC. As protein: CASSPSPGWDGYTF. The chain has TRBV7-2 and TRBJ1-2; no reliable D call. The germline V gene encodes CDR1 SGHTA and CDR2 FQGNSA. V lost 5 bases and J lost 6, with 16 bases in between. The CDR3 spans 14 residues.

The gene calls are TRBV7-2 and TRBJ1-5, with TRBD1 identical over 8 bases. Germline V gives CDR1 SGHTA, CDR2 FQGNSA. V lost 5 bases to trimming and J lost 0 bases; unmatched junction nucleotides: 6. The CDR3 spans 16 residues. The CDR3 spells CASSVDRGYSNQPQHF. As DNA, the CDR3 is TGTGCCAGCAGCGTAGACAGGGGCTATAGCAATCAGCCCCAGCATTTT. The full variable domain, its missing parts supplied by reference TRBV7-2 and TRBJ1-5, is GAGVSQSPSNKVTEKGKDVELRCDPISGHTALYWYRQSLGQGLEFLIYFQGNSAPDKSGLPSDRFSAERTGGSVSTLTIQRTQQEDSAVYLCASSVDRGYSNQPQHFGDGTRLSIL.

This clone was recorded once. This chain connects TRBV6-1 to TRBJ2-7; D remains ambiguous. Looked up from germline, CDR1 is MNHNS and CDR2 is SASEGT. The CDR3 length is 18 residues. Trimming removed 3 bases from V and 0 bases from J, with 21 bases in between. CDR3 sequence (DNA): TGTGCCAGCAGTGAGTTTTTGGTTGGATCGGGTCACTCCTACGAGCAGTACTTC. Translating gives CASSEFLVGSGHSYEQYF.

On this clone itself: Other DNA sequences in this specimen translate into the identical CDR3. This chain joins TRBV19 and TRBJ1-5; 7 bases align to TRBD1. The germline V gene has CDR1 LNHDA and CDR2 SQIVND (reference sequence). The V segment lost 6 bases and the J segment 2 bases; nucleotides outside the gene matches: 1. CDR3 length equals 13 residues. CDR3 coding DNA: TGTGCCAGTAGAGACAGGGGCAATCAGCCCCAGCATTTT. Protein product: CASRDRGNQPQHF.

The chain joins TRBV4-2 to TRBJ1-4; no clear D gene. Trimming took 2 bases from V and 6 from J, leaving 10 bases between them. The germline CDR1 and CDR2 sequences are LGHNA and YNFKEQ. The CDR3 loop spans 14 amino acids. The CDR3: CASSQSGRYEKLFF. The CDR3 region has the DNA TGTGCCAGCAGCCAATCTGGGAGATATGAAAAACTGTTTTTT.

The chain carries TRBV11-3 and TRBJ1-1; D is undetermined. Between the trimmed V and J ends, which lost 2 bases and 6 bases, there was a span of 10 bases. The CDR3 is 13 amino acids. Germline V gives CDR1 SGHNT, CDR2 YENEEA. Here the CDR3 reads CASSLSQVAEAFF. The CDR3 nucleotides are TGTGCCAGCAGCTTATCGCAGGTGGCTGAAGCTTTCTTT.

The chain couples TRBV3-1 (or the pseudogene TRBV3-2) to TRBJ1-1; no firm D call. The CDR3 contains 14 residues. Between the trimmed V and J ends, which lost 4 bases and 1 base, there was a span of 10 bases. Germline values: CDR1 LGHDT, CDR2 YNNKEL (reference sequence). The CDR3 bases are TGTGCCAGCAGCCCTCGACCCAGGAACACTGAAGCTTTCTTT. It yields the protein CASSPRPRNTEAFF.

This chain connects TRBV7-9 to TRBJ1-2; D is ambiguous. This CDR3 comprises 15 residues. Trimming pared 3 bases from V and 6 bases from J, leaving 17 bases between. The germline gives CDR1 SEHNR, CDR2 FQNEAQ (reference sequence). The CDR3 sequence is CASSFVNKKGNGYTF. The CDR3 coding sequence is TGTGCCAGCAGCTTTGTGAACAAGAAAGGGAATGGCTACACCTTC.

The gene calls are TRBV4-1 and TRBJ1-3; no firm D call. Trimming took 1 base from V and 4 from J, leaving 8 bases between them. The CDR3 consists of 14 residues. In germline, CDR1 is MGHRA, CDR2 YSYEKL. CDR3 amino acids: CASSQGWGGNTIYF. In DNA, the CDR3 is TGCGCCAGCAGCCAAGGGTGGGGAGGAAACACCATATATTTT.

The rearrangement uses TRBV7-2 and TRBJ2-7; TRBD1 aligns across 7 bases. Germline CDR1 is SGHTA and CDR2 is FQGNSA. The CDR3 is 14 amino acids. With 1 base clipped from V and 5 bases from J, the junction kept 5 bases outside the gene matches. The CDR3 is CASSLGGGKDEQYF. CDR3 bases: TGTGCCAGCAGCTTAGGAGGGGGCAAGGACGAGCAGTACTTC.

This CDR3 is CASSPLLKGDTQYF. CDR3 DNA: TGCGCCAGCAGCCCCCTGCTGAAGGGAGATACGCAGTATTTT. J is TRBJ2-3 and V is TRBV5-1; D uncertain. V was pared by 4 bases and J by 5 bases, with 14 bases between. Germline V CDR1 and CDR2: SGHRS, YFSETQ. The CDR3 loop spans 14 amino acids.

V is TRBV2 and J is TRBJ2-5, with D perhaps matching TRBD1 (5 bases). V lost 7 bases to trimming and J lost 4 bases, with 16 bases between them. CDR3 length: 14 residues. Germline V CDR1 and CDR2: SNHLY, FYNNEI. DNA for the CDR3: TGTGCCAGCATTCCCATGGGGCTAGGAGAGACCCAGTACTTC. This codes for CASIPMGLGETQYF.

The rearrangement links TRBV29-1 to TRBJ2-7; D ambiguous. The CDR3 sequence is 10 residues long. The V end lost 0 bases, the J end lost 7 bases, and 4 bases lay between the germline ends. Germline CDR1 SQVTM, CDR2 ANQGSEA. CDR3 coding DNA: TGCAGCGTTGAAGAAGGGGAGCAGTACTTC. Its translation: CSVEEGEQYF.

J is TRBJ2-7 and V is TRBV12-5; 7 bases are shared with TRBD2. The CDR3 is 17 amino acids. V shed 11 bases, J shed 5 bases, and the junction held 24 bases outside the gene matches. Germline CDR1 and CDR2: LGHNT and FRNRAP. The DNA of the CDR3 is TGTGCTTGGGGTTTGGGGGGGAGTCCGGGCGGGAAGGACGAGCAGTACTTC. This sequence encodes CAWGLGGSPGGKDEQYF. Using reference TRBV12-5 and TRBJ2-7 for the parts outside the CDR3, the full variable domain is DARVTQTPRHKVTEMGQEVTMRCQPILGHNTVFWYRQTMMQGLELLAYFRNRAPLDDSGMPKDRFSAEMPDATLATLKIQPSEPRDSAVYFCAWGLGGSPGGKDEQYFGPGTRLTVT.

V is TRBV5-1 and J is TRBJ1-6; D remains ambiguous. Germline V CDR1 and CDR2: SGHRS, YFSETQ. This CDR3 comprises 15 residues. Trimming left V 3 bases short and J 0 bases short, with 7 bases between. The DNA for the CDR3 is TGCGCCAGCAGCTGGGAAGGCTCCTATAATTCACCCCTCCACTTT. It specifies CASSWEGSYNSPLHF. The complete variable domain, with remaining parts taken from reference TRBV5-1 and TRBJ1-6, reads KAGVTQTPRYLIKTRGQQVTLSCSPISGHRSVSWYQQTPGQGLQFLFEYFSETQRNKGNFPGRFSGRQFSNSRSEMNVSTLELGDSALYLCASSWEGSYNSPLHFGNGTRLTVT.

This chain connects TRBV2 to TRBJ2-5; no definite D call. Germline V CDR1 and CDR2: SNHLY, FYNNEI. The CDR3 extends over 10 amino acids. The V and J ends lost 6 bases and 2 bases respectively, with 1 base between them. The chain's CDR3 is CASRQETQYF. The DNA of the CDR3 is TGTGCCAGCAGACAAGAGACCCAGTACTTC. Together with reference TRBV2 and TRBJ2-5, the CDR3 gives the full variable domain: EPEVTQTPSHQVTQMGQEVILRCVPISNHLYFYWYRQILGQKVEFLVSFYNNEISEKSEIFDDQFSVERPDGSNFTLKIRSTKLEDSAMYFCASRQETQYFGPGTRLLVL.

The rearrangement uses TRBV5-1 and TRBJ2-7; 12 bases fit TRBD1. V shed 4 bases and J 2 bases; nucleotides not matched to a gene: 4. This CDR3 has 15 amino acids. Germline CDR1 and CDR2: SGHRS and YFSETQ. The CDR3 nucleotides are TGCGCCAGCAGCCGGGACAGGGGGCGAACCTACGAGCAGTACTTC. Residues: CASSRDRGRTYEQYF.

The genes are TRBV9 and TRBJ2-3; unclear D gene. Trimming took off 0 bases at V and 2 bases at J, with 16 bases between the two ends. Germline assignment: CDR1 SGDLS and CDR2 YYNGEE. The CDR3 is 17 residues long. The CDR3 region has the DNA TGTGCCAGCAGCGTAGCTGTCGCTGCAGGCCCCACAGATACGCAGTATTTT. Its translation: CASSVAVAAGPTDTQYF.

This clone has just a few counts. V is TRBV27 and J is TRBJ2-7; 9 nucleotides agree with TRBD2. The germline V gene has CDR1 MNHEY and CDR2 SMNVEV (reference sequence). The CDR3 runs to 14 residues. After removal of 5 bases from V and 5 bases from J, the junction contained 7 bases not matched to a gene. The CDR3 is CASSGPSGKNEQYF. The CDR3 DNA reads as TGTGCCAGCAGTGGTCCTAGCGGGAAGAACGAGCAGTACTTC.

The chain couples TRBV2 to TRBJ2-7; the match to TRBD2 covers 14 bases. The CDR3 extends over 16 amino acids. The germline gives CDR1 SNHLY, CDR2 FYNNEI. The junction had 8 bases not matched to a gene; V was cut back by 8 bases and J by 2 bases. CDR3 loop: CASGGLAGANPYEQYF. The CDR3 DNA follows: TGTGCCAGCGGGGGACTAGCGGGAGCGAATCCCTACGAGCAGTACTTC.

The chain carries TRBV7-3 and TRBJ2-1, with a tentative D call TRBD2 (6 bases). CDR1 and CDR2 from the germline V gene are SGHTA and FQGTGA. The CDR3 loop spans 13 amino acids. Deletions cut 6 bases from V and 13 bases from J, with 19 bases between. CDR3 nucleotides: TGTGCCAGCAGTCCCACCCCCCTAGCGAATCAGTTCTTC. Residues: CASSPTPLANQFF.